Each of the 27 T cell receptor beta chains below was sequenced from the same sample in a study of vaccination effects on CD4 cells after COVID-19. These receptors are not linked to any known antigen. In the ViraFEST assay, antigen-specific CD4+ clonotypes were identified by expansion after peptide-pool stimulation. When about ten days of culture had elapsed, CD4+ T cells were isolated. Convalescent patients had PCR-confirmed SARS-CoV-2 infection between March and December 2020. TCRdb keeps only in-frame clones here, not all; method: immunoSEQ multiplex PCR. The sample consists of more than 45,000 clones, 75% to 85% of them appearing once. Sequenced material: CD4+ T cells from PBMCs cultured with HIV peptides, taken before COVID-19 vaccination. The subset was: HIV-1 Nef peptide pool negative control/reference culture. The source of these receptors is a human donor who had a prior SARS-CoV-2 infection.

This clone was observed a few times. The chain combines TRBV11-3 with TRBJ2-2; D is possibly TRBD1 (5 bases). The CDR3 has 15 amino acids. Trimming removed 2 bases from V and 6 bases from J, with 13 bases in between. Germline V gives CDR1 SGHNT, CDR2 YENEEA. The CDR3 DNA reads TGTGCCAGCAGCTTAAGCCAGGGCGCCCCCGGGGAGCTGTTTTTT. Encoded protein: CASSLSQGAPGELFF.

Only a few counts were recorded for this clone. The V gene is TRBV12-5, the J gene TRBJ1-4, with 8 bases that match TRBD1. The germline CDR1 and CDR2 sequences are LGHNT and FRNRAP. This CDR3 has 14 residues. Trimming removed 6 bases from V and 7 bases from J; junction bases left unmatched: 7. The CDR3, as DNA: TGTGCTAGTGGCACGGGACAGGCAGGTGAAAAACTGTTTTTT. Residues: CASGTGQAGEKLFF.

The genes are TRBV6-5 and TRBJ2-7; no firm D call. V was trimmed by 6 bases and J by 2 bases, leaving 17 bases between them. This CDR3 has 15 amino acids. The germline gives CDR1 MNHEY, CDR2 SVGAGI. The CDR3: CASSLHSVLTYEQYF. Here the CDR3 DNA reads TGTGCCAGCAGCTTACATTCGGTTCTAACCTACGAGCAGTACTTC.

The chain has TRBV27 and TRBJ2-5, with D possibly TRBD2 on 6 matching bases. V was cut by 7 bases and J by 7 bases, with 31 bases left in between. The CDR3 is made up of 18 amino acids. Germline V gene data show CDR1 as MNHEY and CDR2 as SMNVEV (reference sequence). In DNA form, the CDR3 reads TGTGCCAGCAAACCCAACAGTCGCGCGAGCGGGCCGCGGGGGACCCAGTACTTC. Translating gives CASKPNSRASGPRGTQYF.

The rearrangement links TRBV30 to TRBJ1-4, with D possibly being TRBD1 (5 bases). Germline V gives CDR1 GTSNPN, CDR2 SVGIG (reference sequence). The CDR3 length is 13 residues. The V and J ends lost 6 bases and 5 bases respectively, with 13 bases between them. Written as DNA, the CDR3 is TGTGCCTGTATCCGGGACCGAAATGAAAAACTGTTTTTT. Translating gives CACIRDRNEKLFF.

This chain joins TRBV6-1 and TRBJ2-1; maybe TRBD1 (6 bases). The CDR3 is 15 residues long. Germline lookup yields CDR1 MNHNS and CDR2 SASEGT. Trimming shortened V by 1 base and J by 9 bases, and 16 bases separated the two germline ends. CDR3 DNA sequence: TGTGCCAGCAGTGAAGGGGGGCTTCTCCTAGGTGAGCAGTTCTTC. Residues: CASSEGGLLLGEQFF.

The chain uses TRBV24-1 and TRBJ2-5, with TRBD2 as a possible D gene (5 bases). The CDR3 length is 14 residues. Trimming cost V 4 bases and J 3 bases, with 11 bases left between them. Germline values: CDR1 KGHDR, CDR2 SFDVKD. The CDR3 DNA is TGTGCCACCAGTGACCCCGACGGGAAAGAGACCCAGTACTTC. This encodes CATSDPDGKETQYF.

V usage is TRBV18 and J usage is TRBJ2-2; D remains ambiguous. Trimming removed 1 base at V and 2 bases at J, with 14 bases between. Per the germline V gene, CDR1 is KGHSH and CDR2 is LQKENI. The CDR3 totals 17 residues. The chain's CDR3 is CASSPRIGPQNTGELFF. CDR3 nucleotides: TGTGCCAGCTCACCACGAATAGGCCCGCAAAACACCGGGGAGCTGTTTTTT.

The chain combines TRBV5-1 with TRBJ2-5, with unresolved D. V was clipped by 5 bases and J by 1 base, with 18 bases between them. The CDR3 sequence is 16 residues long. Germline V gene sequence: CDR1 SGHRS, CDR2 YFSETQ. The CDR3 DNA follows: TGCGCCAGCAGGCTTGGAACCTCAGGAAGCCAAGAGACCCAGTACTTC. Its protein product is CASRLGTSGSQETQYF.

The sample holds a few counts of this clone. V and J are TRBV28 and TRBJ2-6; perhaps TRBD2 as D (5 bases). Trimming took off 2 bases at V and 0 bases at J, with 5 bases between the two ends. CDR3 length: 15 amino acids. The germline gives CDR1 MDHEN, CDR2 SYDVKM. CDR3 bases: TGTGCCAGCAGTTTACGGGGCTCTGGGGCCAACGTCCTGACTTTC. Encoded protein: CASSLRGSGANVLTF.

The rearrangement joins TRBV27 to TRBJ1-4, with TRBD1 matching 8 bases. Losses at the gene ends were 5 bases for V and 13 bases for J; bases not matched to a gene: 12. Germline CDR1 and CDR2: MNHEY and SMNVEV (reference sequence). CDR3 length: 14 amino acids. The chain's CDR3 is CASSPMFAGGLLFF. The CDR3 nucleotides are TGTGCCAGCAGTCCCATGTTCGCAGGGGGCTTACTGTTTTTT.

This CDR3 reads CASSGDSGGDNEQFF. The CDR3 DNA is TGTGCCAGCAGTGGGGATAGCGGGGGGGACAATGAGCAGTTCTTC. The chain combines TRBV25-1 with TRBJ2-1; 11 bases are shared with TRBD2. The V gene's germline CDR1 is MGHDK and CDR2 SYGVNS. After removal of 4 bases from V and 5 bases from J, the junction contained 4 bases not matched to a gene. The length of the CDR3 is 15 residues.

The rearrangement uses TRBV2 and TRBJ2-1, with no clear D. Germline lookup yields CDR1 SNHLY and CDR2 FYNNEI. Trimming shortened V by 1 base and J by 10 bases, and 11 bases separated the two germline ends. The CDR3 sequence is 13 residues long. CDR3 region: CASSEEWVNEQFF. The DNA for the CDR3 is TGTGCCAGCAGTGAAGAATGGGTTAACGAGCAGTTCTTC. Drawing the rest from reference TRBV2 and TRBJ2-1, the complete variable domain is EPEVTQTPSHQVTQMGQEVILRCVPISNHLYFYWYRQILGQKVEFLVSFYNNEISEKSEIFDDQFSVERPDGSNFTLKIRSTKLEDSAMYFCASSEEWVNEQFFGPGTRLTVL.

The rearrangement uses TRBV7-3 and TRBJ2-1; 10 bases line up with TRBD2. Germline assignment: CDR1 SGHTA and CDR2 FQGTGA. The CDR3 sequence is 15 residues long. Trimming at V came to 2 bases and at J to 6 bases, leaving 4 bases not matched to a gene. As DNA, the CDR3 is TGTGCCAGCAGCTTATCCAGCGGGGGGGTCAATGAGCAGTTCTTC. It yields the protein CASSLSSGGVNEQFF.

This clone occurred a few times. V and J are TRBV4-1 and TRBJ1-6; D may be TRBD1 (6 bases). This CDR3 comprises 14 residues. Germline loops: CDR1 MGHRA, CDR2 YSYEKL. The V end lost 0 bases, the J end lost 9 bases, and 9 bases lay between the germline ends. CDR3 region: CASSQEAGVSPLHF. Here the CDR3 DNA reads TGCGCCAGCAGCCAAGAGGCAGGGGTTTCACCCCTCCACTTT.

The gene calls are TRBV19 and TRBJ2-1; a possible D gene is TRBD1 (5 bases). This CDR3 is built from 16 residues. Germline V gene data show CDR1 as LNHDA and CDR2 as SQIVND (reference sequence). The ends were cut back, 6 bases at V and 0 bases at J, with 15 bases in the middle. The CDR3 here is CASRLRTGFSYNEQFF. The CDR3 DNA follows: TGTGCCAGTAGGCTCAGAACAGGTTTCTCCTACAATGAGCAGTTCTTC.

There are a few counts of this clone. The rearrangement joins TRBV7-9 to TRBJ2-3; D possibly corresponds to TRBD1 (6 bases). Germline CDR1 and CDR2: SEHNR and FQNEAQ (reference sequence). The CDR3 covers 14 residues. V was shortened by 7 bases and J by 0 bases, with 11 bases between the two germline ends. The CDR3 region has the DNA TGTGCCAGCACCGGACAGACTAGCACAGATACGCAGTATTTT. It codes for CASTGQTSTDTQYF.

CDR3 DNA: TGTGCCAGCACCCGACAGGGGGCGAACACTGAAGCTTTCTTT. Translating it yields CASTRQGANTEAFF. The chain has TRBV2 and TRBJ1-1; 10 bases are shared with TRBD1. Germline lookup yields CDR1 SNHLY and CDR2 FYNNEI. CDR3 length: 14 residues. Unmatched junction bases numbered 3, after V lost 7 bases and J lost 1 base.

The rearrangement joins TRBV27 to TRBJ1-2; TRBD1 agrees at 10 bases. V lost 5 bases and J lost 7; bases outside the gene matches: 7. The CDR3 covers 14 residues. Per the germline V gene, CDR1 is MNHEY and CDR2 is SMNVEV (reference sequence). The CDR3 DNA follows: TGTGCCAGCAGTGAGACAGGGGGCAGAAGTGGCTACACCTTC. Its translation: CASSETGGRSGYTF.

The V and J genes are TRBV4-1 and TRBJ2-1, with D tentatively TRBD2 (5 bases). The CDR3 totals 17 residues. Germline V gives CDR1 MGHRA, CDR2 YSYEKL. V was clipped by 0 bases and J by 6 bases, with 18 bases between them. The CDR3 sequence: CASSQDPIRGLSNEQFF. CDR3 in DNA: TGCGCCAGCAGCCAAGATCCTATACGAGGGCTCAGCAATGAGCAGTTCTTC.

This clone turned up a few times. The CDR3 DNA is TGTGCCAGCAGTCCCATAGTTCAGGGCGGGGGCTACACCTTC. It is translated as CASSPIVQGGGYTF. V and J are TRBV2 and TRBJ1-2, with D possibly TRBD1 on 5 matching bases. From germline, CDR1 is SNHLY and CDR2 FYNNEI. CDR3 length: 14 amino acids. Trimming cost V 5 bases and J 8 bases, with 18 bases left between them.

The chain combines TRBV3-1 (or the pseudogene TRBV3-2) with TRBJ2-3, with 8 bases fitting TRBD2. The germline V gene encodes CDR1 LGHDT and CDR2 YNNKEL (reference sequence). J gave up 1 base and V 7 bases, and 1 base lay outside the gene matches. CDR3 size: 13 residues. The chain's CDR3 is CASIGGGTDTQYF. In nucleotides, the CDR3 is TGTGCCAGCATCGGGGGGGGCACAGATACGCAGTATTTT.

The genes are TRBV21-1 and TRBJ1-4; the listed D gene, TRBD1, was not tested against the DNA. TRBV21-1 is a recognized pseudogene. The CDR3 runs 17 residues. The CDR3 sequence is CASSPRQGNATNEKLFF. CDR3 sequence (DNA): TGTGCCAGCAGCCCACGACAGGGAAATGCAACTAATGAAAAACTGTTTTTT.

This chain joins TRBV3-1 (or the pseudogene TRBV3-2) and TRBJ1-4; a weak D match, TRBD1 (5 bases). The CDR3 is made up of 19 amino acids. V gave up 4 bases and J gave up 8 bases, with 29 bases separating them. Looked up from germline, CDR1 is LGHDT and CDR2 is YNNKEL (reference sequence). The DNA of the CDR3 is TGTGCCAGCAGCCCCCGAATTCTGCCAGGGTTCGTGCGTCGAGAAAAACTGTTTTTT. Its protein product is CASSPRILPGFVRREKLFF.

The rearrangement joins TRBV5-1 to TRBJ2-5; 7 positions match TRBD2. The germline gives CDR1 SGHRS, CDR2 YFSETQ. The CDR3 runs to 14 residues. J was trimmed by 2 bases and V by 7 bases; bases with no gene match: 8. CDR3 DNA sequence: TGCGCCAGCGGGGGAGGGGTAATACAAGAGACCCAGTACTTC. It codes for CASGGGVIQETQYF.

The chain carries TRBV6-1 and TRBJ2-3, with D possibly TRBD2 on 7 matching bases. Germline V lookup: CDR1 MNHNS, CDR2 SASEGT. V dropped 7 bases and J dropped 2 bases, with 16 bases sitting between them. CDR3 size: 15 residues. This chain's CDR3 is CASTDRGATTDTQYF. CDR3 bases: TGTGCCAGCACCGATCGGGGGGCCACCACAGATACGCAGTATTTT.

The chain recombines TRBV14 with TRBJ2-3; D is undetermined. Germline V gene sequence: CDR1 SGHDN, CDR2 FVKESK. The CDR3 runs 14 residues. The V and J ends lost 2 bases and 2 bases respectively, with 8 bases between them. The DNA of the CDR3 is TGTGCCAGCAGCCAAAATCATTTCACAGATACGCAGTATTTT. Translating gives CASSQNHFTDTQYF. The whole variable domain, remainder taken from reference TRBV14 and TRBJ2-3, is EAGVTQFPSHSVIEKGQTVTLRCDPISGHDNLYWYRRVMGKEIKFLLHFVKESKQDESGMPNNRFLAERTGGTYSTLKVQPAELEDSGVYFCASSQNHFTDTQYFGPGTRLTVL.